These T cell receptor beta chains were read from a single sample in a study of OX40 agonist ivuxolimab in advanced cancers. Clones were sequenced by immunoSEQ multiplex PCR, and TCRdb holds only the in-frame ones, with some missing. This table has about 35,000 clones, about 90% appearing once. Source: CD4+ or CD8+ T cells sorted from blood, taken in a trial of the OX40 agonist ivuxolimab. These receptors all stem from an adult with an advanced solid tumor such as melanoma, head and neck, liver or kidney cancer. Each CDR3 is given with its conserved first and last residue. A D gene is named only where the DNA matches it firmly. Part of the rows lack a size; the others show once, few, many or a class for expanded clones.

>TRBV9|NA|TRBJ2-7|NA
CASSASYGYFYEQYF
TGTGCCAGCAGCGCGAGCTACGGGTACTTTTACGAGCAGTACTTC
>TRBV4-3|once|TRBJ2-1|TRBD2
CASSHLTGLGINEQFF
TGCGCCAGCAGCCACCTGACGGGACTAGGCATCAATGAGCAGTTCTTC
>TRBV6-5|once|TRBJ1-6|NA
CASIELGHNSPLHF
TGTGCCAGCATCGAACTGGGGCATAATTCACCCCTCCACTTT
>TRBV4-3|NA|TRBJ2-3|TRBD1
CASSHLDRVGDTQYF
TGCGCCAGCAGCCATCTCGACAGGGTTGGAGATACGCAGTATTTT
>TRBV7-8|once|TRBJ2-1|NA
CASSVNPGIYNEQFF
TGTGCCAGCAGCGTGAACCCGGGAATTTACAATGAGCAGTTCTTC
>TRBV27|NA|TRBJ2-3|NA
CASSLLVSGGISTDTQYF
TGTGCCAGCAGTTTATTAGTAAGTGGCGGTATAAGCACAGATACGCAGTATTTT
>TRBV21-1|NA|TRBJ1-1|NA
CASTTGGITEAFF
TGTGCCAGCACCACAGGGGGGATCACTGAAGCTTTCTTT
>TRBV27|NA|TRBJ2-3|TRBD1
CASSFGTGMFTDTQYF
TGTGCCAGCAGTTTCGGGACAGGGATGTTTACAGATACGCAGTATTTT
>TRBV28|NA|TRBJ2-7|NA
CASTSRRRSYEQYF
TGTGCCAGCACCTCGAGGCGACGGAGCTACGAGCAGTACTTC
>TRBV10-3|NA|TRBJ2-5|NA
CAISIGSGEETQYF
TGTGCCATCAGTATAGGAAGTGGAGAAGAGACCCAGTACTTC
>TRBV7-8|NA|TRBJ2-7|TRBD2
CASSLKWREGRIGQYF
TGTGCCAGCAGCTTAAAATGGCGGGAGGGCCGGATAGGGCAGTACTTC
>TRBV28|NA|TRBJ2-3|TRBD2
CASSLRTSRNTDTQYF
TGTGCCAGCAGCCTCCGGACTAGCCGCAACACAGATACGCAGTATTTT
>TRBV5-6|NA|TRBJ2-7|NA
CASSFSSYEQYF
TGTGCCAGCAGCTTCAGCTCCTACGAGCAGTACTTC
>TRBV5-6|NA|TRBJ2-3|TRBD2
CASSPLAGVGPDTQYF
TGTGCCAGCAGCCCCTTAGCGGGAGTGGGCCCAGATACGCAGTATTTT
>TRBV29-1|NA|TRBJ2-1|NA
CSVYANEQFF
TGCAGCGTTTATGCAAATGAGCAGTTCTTC
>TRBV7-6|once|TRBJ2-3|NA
CASSSGVYGTDTQYF
TGTGCCAGCAGCTCGGGAGTTTACGGCACAGATACGCAGTATTTT
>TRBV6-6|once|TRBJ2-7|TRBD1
CASSYGQGLNYEQYF
TGTGCCAGCAGTTACGGACAGGGATTAAACTACGAGCAGTACTTC
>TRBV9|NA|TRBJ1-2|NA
CASSVDQVPFGF
TGTGCCAGCAGCGTAGATCAGGTTCCCTTCGGCTTC
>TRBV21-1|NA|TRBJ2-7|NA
CASSEGGLADYNEQYF
TGTGCCAGCAGTGAAGGAGGCCTGGCGGACTACAACGAGCAGTACTTC
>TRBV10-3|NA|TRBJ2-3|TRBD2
CAISEERVAGPLTDTQYF
TGTGCCATCAGTGAGGAGAGGGTAGCGGGTCCCCTCACAGATACGCAGTATTTT
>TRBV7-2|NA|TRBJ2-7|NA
CASSLRFATANLPYEQYF
TGTGCCAGCAGCCTTCGGTTTGCGACAGCTAACCTCCCCTACGAGCAGTACTTC
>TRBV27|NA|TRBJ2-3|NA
CASTQGNPTDTQYF
TGTGCCAGCACCCAGGGAAACCCCACAGATACGCAGTATTTT
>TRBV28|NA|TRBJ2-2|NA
CASSFVSGLSNTGELFF
TGTGCCAGCAGTTTTGTTTCGGGGCTCTCGAACACCGGGGAGCTGTTTTTT
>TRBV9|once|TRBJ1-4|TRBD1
CASSGGTGRGEKLFF
TGTGCCAGCAGCGGAGGGACAGGGAGAGGTGAAAAACTGTTTTTT
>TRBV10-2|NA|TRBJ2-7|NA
CASSAEGSYEQYF
TGCGCCAGCTCCGCAGAGGGAAGCTACGAGCAGTACTTC
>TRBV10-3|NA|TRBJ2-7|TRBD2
CATQGLAVVYEQYF
TGTGCCACCCAGGGACTAGCGGTAGTCTACGAGCAGTACTTC
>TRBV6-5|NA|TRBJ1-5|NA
CASSYGRDQPQHF
TGTGCCAGCAGTTATGGCAGGGATCAGCCCCAGCATTTT